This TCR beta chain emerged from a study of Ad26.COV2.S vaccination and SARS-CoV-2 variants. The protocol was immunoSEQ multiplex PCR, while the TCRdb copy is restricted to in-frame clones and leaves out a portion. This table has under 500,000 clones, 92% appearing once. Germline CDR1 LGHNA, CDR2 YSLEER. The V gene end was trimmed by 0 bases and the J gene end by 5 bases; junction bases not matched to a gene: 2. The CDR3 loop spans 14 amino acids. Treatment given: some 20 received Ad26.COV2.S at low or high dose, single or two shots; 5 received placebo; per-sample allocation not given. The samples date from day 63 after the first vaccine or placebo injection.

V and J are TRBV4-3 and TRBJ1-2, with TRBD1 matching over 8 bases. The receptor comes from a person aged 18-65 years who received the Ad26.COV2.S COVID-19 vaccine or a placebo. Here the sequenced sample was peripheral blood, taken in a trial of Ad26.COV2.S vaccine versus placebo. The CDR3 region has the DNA TGCGCCAGCAGCCAAGATTGGACAGGGTATGGCTACACCTTC. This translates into CASSQDWTGYGYTF.